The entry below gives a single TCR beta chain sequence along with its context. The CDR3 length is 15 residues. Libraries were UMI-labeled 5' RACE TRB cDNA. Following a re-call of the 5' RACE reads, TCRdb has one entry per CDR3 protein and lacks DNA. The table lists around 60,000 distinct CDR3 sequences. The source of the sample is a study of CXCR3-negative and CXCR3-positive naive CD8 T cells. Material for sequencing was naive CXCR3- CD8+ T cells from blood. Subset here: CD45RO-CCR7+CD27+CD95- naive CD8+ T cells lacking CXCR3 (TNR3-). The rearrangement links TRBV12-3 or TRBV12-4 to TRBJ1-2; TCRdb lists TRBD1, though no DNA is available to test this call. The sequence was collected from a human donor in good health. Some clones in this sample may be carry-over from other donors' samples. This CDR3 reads CASSLASNPGYGYTF.